This record covers a single T cell receptor beta chain. The antigen is not known. The data belong to a study of identical twins. General study points: Cord blood beta clonotypes present at high abundance carried fewer insertions; no such pattern appeared in memory repertoires.

All of the donors were Caucasians in good health. The V gene's germline CDR1 is MNHEY and CDR2 SVGEGT. CDR3 length equals 15 residues. V was pared by 6 bases and J by 7 bases, with 12 bases of the junction left unmatched. Each CDR3 protein gets one entry after TCRdb re-called the 5' RACE reads with MiXCR. The table has 450,000 or so distinct CDR3 sequences, 24% seen once. These data also featured in a second study, about T cells expressing NK-cell markers. That investigation notes: With respect to HCMV, seven of the eight sequenced donors were seropositive, and one was seronegative. With an anti-gamma-delta TCR antibody, sorting in several experiments was kept to alpha-beta TCR T cells.

The V and J genes are TRBV6-2 or TRBV6-3 and TRBJ2-1, with TRBD2 identical over 7 bases. The sequenced sample was CD4+ T cells sorted from blood. The clonotype comes from a woman between 18 and 30 years old in good health. In nucleotides, the CDR3 is TGTGCCAGCAGGAGGGTAGCGGGCTCTGGGAATGAGCAGTTCTTC. Translating gives CASRRVAGSGNEQFF.